The TCR delta chain described here comes from a study of delta chains in infants with herpesvirus infections. Overall study results and limits: Later infection age appeared linked to lower public-clonotype frequency among Vdelta1 cells. Absence in CMV-uninfected infants may reflect the detection limit only. The public clonotype appeared only at the first post-infection time point.

From germline, CDR1 is TSWWSYY and CDR2 QGS. With 2 bases clipped from V and 0 bases from J, the junction kept 21 bases outside the gene matches. The CDR3 is made up of 22 amino acids. Worth noting for this clone: Its antigen is undetermined.

Reverse transcription of PBMC RNA used primers specific for the gamma and delta chains. TCRdb made new clone calls on the RT-PCR reads using CATT. The sample has roughly 1,300 delta-chain clones; 30% are singletons. This TCR was recovered from a human donor who was a Ugandan infant, either HIV-exposed or HIV-unexposed (not recorded which). J is TRDJ1 and V is TRDV1; 10 bases match TRDD3. The specimen comprised peripheral blood, sampled at time point 2 of longitudinal follow-up. CDR3 in DNA: TGTGCTCTTGGGGAAAACCGGGCTCTGGGGGATAAGGGGTCATACTACACCGATAAACTCATCTTT. This gives the protein CALGENRALGDKGSYYTDKLIF.